The present T cell receptor beta chain was sequenced within a study of T cell repertoires in cytomegalovirus infection. Overall study context: In public TCR beta signatures, there were indications of both CMV infection and matching HLA type.

Study-wide findings and caveats: In two of eight donors, the top clonotype was HLA-C-restricted CMV-specific.

MiXCR, run by TCRdb on the reads, gives a single entry per CDR3 protein. The sample lists 250,000 to 300,000 distinct CDR3 sequences, around 8.7% occurring once. The CDR3 is 18 residues long. Trimming cost V 3 bases and J 1 base; bases outside gene matches: 11. The germline V gene has CDR1 SGHAT and CDR2 FQNNGV. Of note for this clonotype: The antigen remains unidentified.

The chain links TRBV11-2 to TRBJ1-1, with 10 bases that match TRBD1. The TCR originated in a human donor in good health (CMV status not recorded). Some clones in this sample may be carry-over from other donors' samples. Specimen: PBMCs. The CDR3 loop reads CASSFAETGGSRNTEAFF. CDR3 sequence (DNA): TGTGCCAGCAGCTTCGCGGAGACAGGGGGCTCTCGGAACACTGAAGCTTTCTTT.